The next 4 T cell receptor beta chains were all read from a single sample in a study of shared clonotypes between healthy human individuals. Data came from immunoSEQ multiplex PCR; TCRdb stores just in-frame clones and leaves some out. The table includes some 980,000 clones, 76% detected once. Material: memory CD4+ T cells sorted from blood. Documented subset: CD45RA-negative fraction. These receptors were collected from a man aged 18 to 35 in good health.

This clone was found many times. The same CDR3 is also encoded by other DNA sequences in this sample. The chain is built from TRBV7-3 and TRBJ2-2; TRBD1 matches 9 bases. The V segment lost 5 bases and the J segment 6 bases; nucleotides outside the gene matches: 13. This CDR3 comprises 17 residues. Germline CDR1 is SGHTA and CDR2 is FQGTGA. The CDR3 loop reads CASSPPPGTGSAGELFF. The DNA of the CDR3 is TGTGCCAGCAGCCCCCCGCCCGGGACAGGGAGTGCCGGGGAGCTGTTTTTT.

The J gene is TRBJ2-5, the V gene TRBV5-4, with D possibly matching TRBD2 (5 bases). V gave up 5 bases and J gave up 1 base, with 9 bases separating them. The CDR3 runs 13 residues. Germline V gene data show CDR1 as SGHNT and CDR2 as YYREEE (reference sequence). This chain's CDR3 is CASSSGIQETQYF. The DNA of the CDR3 is TGTGCCAGCAGTTCCGGGATCCAAGAGACCCAGTACTTC. Full variable domain (outside the CDR3, taken from reference TRBV5-4 and TRBJ2-5): ETGVTQSPTHLIKTRGQQVTLRCSSQSGHNTVSWYQQALGQGPQFIFQYYREEENGRGNFPPRFSGLQFPNYSSELNVNALELDDSALYLCASSSGIQETQYFGPGTRLLVL.

The chain combines TRBV11-2 with TRBJ2-7; 8 positions agree with TRBD1. CDR3 length: 14 residues. In germline, CDR1 is SGHAT, CDR2 FQNNGV. V trimming: 2 bases; J trimming: 7 bases; junction bases outside the gene matches: 7. The CDR3 sequence is CASSLQDRVGEQYF. CDR3 sequence (DNA): TGTGCCAGCAGCTTACAGGACAGGGTTGGTGAGCAGTACTTC.

This clone was seen only a few times. Other DNA sequences in this sample translate to the same CDR3. The V call is TRBV6-5, the J call TRBJ2-7; D is perhaps TRBD1 (6 bases). The V end was cut by 3 bases, the J end by 6 bases, with 12 bases between. The CDR3 loop spans 13 amino acids. The V gene's germline CDR1 is MNHEY and CDR2 SVGAGI. In DNA, the CDR3 is TGTGCCAGCAGTTATTCAGGGGAAGGCGAGCAGTACTTC. This encodes CASSYSGEGEQYF.